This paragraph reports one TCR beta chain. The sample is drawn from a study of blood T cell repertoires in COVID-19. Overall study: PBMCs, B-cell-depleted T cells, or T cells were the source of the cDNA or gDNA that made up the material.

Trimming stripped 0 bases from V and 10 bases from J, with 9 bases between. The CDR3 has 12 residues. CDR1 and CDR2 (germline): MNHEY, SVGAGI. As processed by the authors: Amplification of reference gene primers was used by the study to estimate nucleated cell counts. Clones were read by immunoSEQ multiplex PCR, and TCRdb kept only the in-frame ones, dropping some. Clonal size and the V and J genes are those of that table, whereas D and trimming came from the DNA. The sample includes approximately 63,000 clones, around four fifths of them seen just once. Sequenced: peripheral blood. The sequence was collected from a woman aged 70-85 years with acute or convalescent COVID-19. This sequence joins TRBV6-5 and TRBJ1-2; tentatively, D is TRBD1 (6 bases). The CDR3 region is CASSYSAGDYTF. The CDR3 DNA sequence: TGTGCCAGCAGTTACTCCGCAGGGGACTACACCTTC.